Listed here are 10 T cell receptor beta chains from one sample, sequenced in a study of cytomegalovirus exposure and HLA in healthy donors. Data came from immunoSEQ multiplex PCR; TCRdb stores just in-frame clones and leaves some out. The table has tens of thousands of clones, 80% to 95% seen once. The sequencing sample was made of PBMCs. Source of these receptors: a woman between 25 and 40 years old in good health and CMV-seronegative.

The rearrangement links TRBV11-3 to TRBJ2-7; tentatively, D is TRBD2 (6 bases). CDR1 and CDR2 from the germline V gene are SGHNT and YENEEA. V was cut by 1 base and J by 2 bases, with 6 bases left in between. The CDR3 runs to 13 residues. The CDR3 loop is CASSLAGAYEQYF. CDR3 DNA sequence: TGTGCCAGCAGCTTAGCGGGGGCCTACGAGCAGTACTTC.

This rearrangement joins TRBV6-1 to TRBJ1-2; D is unclear. The CDR3 runs to 15 residues. Per germline, CDR1 MNHNS and CDR2 SASEGT. V shed 0 bases and J shed 4 bases, with 12 bases lying between them. The CDR3 spells CASSEALLAIYGYTF. Written as DNA, the CDR3 is TGTGCCAGCAGTGAAGCGCTTTTAGCCATCTATGGCTACACCTTC.

The gene calls are TRBV7-8 and TRBJ1-4; no clear D. The ends were cut back, 10 bases at V and 11 bases at J, with 26 bases in the middle. The germline gives CDR1 SGHVS, CDR2 FQNEAQ. CDR3 length equals 15 residues. CDR3 protein: CATLEGRRFSGKLFF. Written as DNA, the CDR3 is TGTGCCACCTTAGAGGGCAGGCGGTTCAGTGGGAAACTGTTTTTT.

V gene TRBV29-1 combines with J gene TRBJ1-1, with unresolved D. V gave up 4 bases and J gave up 3 bases, with 9 bases separating them. Germline V gives CDR1 SQVTM, CDR2 ANQGSEA. CDR3 size: 12 residues. The CDR3 loop is CSVGVAYTEAFF. The DNA for the CDR3 is TGCAGCGTTGGGGTAGCGTACACTGAAGCTTTCTTT.

The chain employs TRBV5-6 and TRBJ1-1; no clear D. CDR3 length equals 13 residues. CDR1 and CDR2 from the germline V gene are SGHDT and YYEEEE. The V end lost 4 bases, the J end lost 1 base, and 8 bases lay between the germline ends. The CDR3 coding sequence is TGTGCCAGCAGCCCGTTCGGGAACACTGAAGCTTTCTTT. Its translation is CASSPFGNTEAFF.

The rearrangement uses TRBV5-1 and TRBJ1-6; 11 bases map to TRBD1. The germline CDR1 and CDR2 sequences are SGHRS and YFSETQ. The length of the CDR3 is 17 residues. V lost 4 bases to trimming and J lost 6 bases; unmatched junction nucleotides: 9. CDR3 protein: CASSPQGQGATNSPLHF. For the CDR3, the DNA is TGCGCCAGCAGCCCACAAGGACAGGGGGCGACTAATTCACCCCTCCACTTT.

This clone was observed a single time. The chain carries TRBV6-1 and TRBJ1-1; 7 nucleotides agree with TRBD1. V shed 9 bases and J 3 bases; nucleotides not matched to a gene: 4. Germline loops: CDR1 MNHNS, CDR2 SASEGT. There are 12 residues in the CDR3. In nucleotides, the CDR3 is TGTGCCAGGGGGGGACAGTACACTGAAGCTTTCTTT. Its translation: CARGGQYTEAFF.

This CDR3 reads CASSPNRDRGQKQYF. The CDR3, as DNA: TGTGCCAGCAGCCCGAACCGGGACAGGGGGCAGAAGCAGTACTTC. The V and J genes are TRBV14 and TRBJ2-7; 12 bases match TRBD1. The CDR3 is made up of 15 amino acids. Looked up from germline, CDR1 is SGHDN and CDR2 is FVKESK. The V segment lost 4 bases and the J segment 8 bases; nucleotides outside the gene matches: 9. The full variable domain, completed using reference TRBV14 and TRBJ2-7, is EAGVTQFPSHSVIEKGQTVTLRCDPISGHDNLYWYRRVMGKEIKFLLHFVKESKQDESGMPNNRFLAERTGGTYSTLKVQPAELEDSGVYFCASSPNRDRGQKQYFGPGTRLTVT.

V is TRBV30 and J is TRBJ1-6, with D uncertain. The V end lost 0 bases, the J end lost 1 base, and 13 bases lay between the germline ends. The CDR3 has 17 residues. Germline CDR1 GTSNPN, CDR2 SVGIG (reference sequence). CDR3 nucleotides: TGTGCCTGGAGTGTAGACCGGGGATCGTCCTATAATTCACCCCTCCACTTT. Protein sequence: CAWSVDRGSSYNSPLHF.

The CDR3: CASTDRTSIGGTEAFF. The DNA of the CDR3 is TGTGCCAGCACAGACCGGACCTCAATAGGAGGCACTGAAGCTTTCTTT. The chain joins TRBV7-9 to TRBJ1-1; D is uncertain. This CDR3 region has 16 residues. Trimming removed 7 bases at V and 4 bases at J, with 22 bases between. The germline V gene encodes CDR1 SEHNR and CDR2 FQNEAQ (reference sequence).